A selection of T cell receptor beta chains follows, all from one sample in a study of control samples from healthy donors and cancer patients. Here immunoSEQ multiplex PCR was the method, and the copy in TCRdb shows in-frame clones only, minus some. The sample comprises some 130,000 clones, 80% to 95% of which are singletons, and 4.5% to 7% rests with the top ten. Sequenced: blood. Receptors originate from a man younger than 35 in good health. Each CDR3 is given with its conserved first and last residue. The order of the fields is V gene, J gene, D gene, clone size, CDR3 protein, CDR3 DNA. The D gene is left open where the match is weak. The size entry is marked missing in some rows and otherwise reads once, few, many or a size class.

TRBV30	TRBJ1-6	.	.	CAWTLNSPLHF	TGTGCCTGGACATTGAATTCACCCCTCCACTTT
TRBV2	TRBJ1-1	.	.	CASSVLGRLNTEAFF	TGTGCCAGCAGTGTATTGGGACGGTTGAACACTGAAGCTTTCTTT
TRBV18	TRBJ2-5	.	.	CASSPTPWGQETQYF	TGTGCCAGCTCACCGACGCCGTGGGGACAAGAGACCCAGTACTTC
TRBV5-1	TRBJ2-7	TRBD2	.	CASSSSPSGTSGGYEQYF	TGCGCCAGCAGCTCGTCTCCCTCCGGGACTAGCGGGGGGTACGAGCAGTACTTC
TRBV30	TRBJ1-2	.	.	CAWSLAKRGGPYGYTF	TGTGCCTGGAGTTTGGCAAAGCGGGGAGGTCCCTATGGCTACACCTTC
TRBV18	TRBJ2-5	.	.	CASSPPLQGETQYF	TGTGCCAGCTCACCACCTCTTCAGGGTGAGACCCAGTACTTC
TRBV10-1	TRBJ2-3	.	.	CASSGGLGDTQYF	TGCGCCAGCAGCGGGGGGCTTGGAGATACGCAGTATTTT
TRBV20-1	TRBJ2-1	.	.	CSASNLGGGSWDNEQFF	TGCAGTGCTAGTAATTTAGGAGGGGGGAGTTGGGACAATGAGCAGTTCTTC
TRBV12-5	TRBJ1-1	.	.	CASGLVLYRENTEAFF	TGTGCTAGTGGTTTGGTACTATACAGGGAGAACACTGAAGCTTTCTTT
TRBV19	TRBJ1-1	.	.	CASRAGATEAFF	TGTGCCAGTAGGGCTGGGGCCACCGAAGCTTTCTTT
TRBV15	TRBJ1-5	.	.	CATSRDVGSNQPQHF	TGTGCCACCAGCAGAGATGTAGGTAGCAATCAGCCCCAGCATTTT
TRBV5-6	TRBJ1-6	TRBD1	.	CASSFGQGRSNSPLHF	TGTGCCAGCAGCTTTGGACAGGGAAGGTCGAATTCACCCCTCCACTTT
TRBV18	TRBJ2-2	.	.	CASSPPWGARTGELFF	TGTGCCAGCTCACCACCGTGGGGGGCGCGTACCGGGGAGCTGTTTTTT
TRBV18	TRBJ2-7	.	few	CASSQDRNEQYF	TGTGCCAGCTCACAGGACAGAAACGAGCAGTACTTC
TRBV21-1	TRBJ2-1	.	.	CASSPGGVVDEQFF	TGTGCCAGCAGTCCGGGGGGGGTCGTTGATGAGCAGTTCTTC
TRBV7-9	TRBJ1-4	.	.	CASSLENGVNEKLFF	TGTGCCAGCAGCTTAGAGAATGGGGTGAATGAAAAACTGTTTTTT
TRBV2	TRBJ2-2	TRBD1	.	CASRDRTGGSYGELFF	TGTGCCAGCAGAGACCGAACAGGGGGCTCTTACGGGGAGCTGTTTTTT
TRBV9	TRBJ2-2	.	.	CASSVFPNTGELFF	TGTGCCAGCAGCGTCTTCCCGAACACCGGGGAGCTGTTTTTT
TRBV11-2	TRBJ2-5	.	.	CASRTIQGAGQTQYF	TGTGCCAGCAGAACCATCCAGGGAGCAGGGCAGACCCAGTACTTC
TRBV9	TRBJ2-1	TRBD2	.	CASNLAGMNEQFF	TGTGCCAGCAACCTAGCGGGGATGAATGAGCAGTTCTTC
TRBV19	TRBJ2-1	TRBD1	.	CASIRTGGVNEQFF	TGTGCCAGTATTCGGACAGGTGGAGTCAATGAGCAGTTCTTC
TRBV18	TRBJ2-1	TRBD1	.	CASSLGQGSYNEQFF	TGTGCCAGCTCACTCGGACAGGGCTCCTACAATGAGCAGTTCTTC
TRBV4-1	TRBJ1-2	.	.	CASSQGMKFYGYTF	TGCGCCAGCAGCCAAGGTATGAAGTTCTATGGCTACACCTTC
TRBV9	TRBJ2-3	TRBD1	.	CASSVAPGQGGDTQYF	TGTGCCAGCAGCGTAGCCCCGGGACAGGGTGGTGATACGCAGTATTTT
TRBV4-1	TRBJ2-5	.	.	CASSQEGGGLETQYF	TGCGCCAGCAGCCAAGAAGGGGGGGGCCTGGAGACCCAGTACTTC
TRBV25-1	TRBJ1-2	TRBD1	.	CASSDLRQGDNYGYTF	TGTGCCAGCAGTGACTTAAGACAGGGGGATAACTATGGCTACACCTTC
TRBV6-1	TRBJ1-1	.	once	CASSEGVRTEAFF	TGTGCCAGCAGTGAAGGGGTTAGGACTGAAGCTTTCTTT
TRBV27	TRBJ1-6	.	.	CASSLLGFPPLHF	TGTGCCAGCAGTTTATTGGGGTTTCCACCCCTCCACTTT
TRBV4-2	TRBJ1-6	.	.	CASSQDLSSPLHF	TGTGCCAGCAGCCAAGATCTAAGTTCACCCCTCCACTTT
TRBV5-5	TRBJ2-3	.	.	CASSLARVRTDTQYF	TGTGCCAGCAGCTTGGCAAGGGTGAGGACAGATACGCAGTATTTT